This entry lists 24 T cell receptor beta chains sequenced from one sample in a study of a mutant IDH1 vaccine in newly diagnosed glioma. What these receptors recognize is not known. Here immunoSEQ multiplex PCR was the method, and the copy in TCRdb shows in-frame clones only, minus some. The table shows 50,000 to 70,000 clones, with approximately 80% occurring only once. As to time point: week 23, last vaccination. Vaccine doses each comprised 300 ug of mutant IDH1 20-mer peptide, with topical imiquimod. Material: PBMCs, obtained from a glioma patient whose treatment included an IDH1 peptide vaccine. The receptors here all came from a young man with glioma.

The chain is built from TRBV10-2 and TRBJ2-2; 10 bases align to TRBD2. Trimming took 0 bases from V and 6 from J; bases not matched to a gene: 4. This CDR3 is built from 16 residues. Germline V CDR1 and CDR2: WSHSY, SAAADI. The CDR3 protein is CASSESRLAGPGELFF. CDR3 DNA: TGCGCCAGCAGTGAGTCGCGACTAGCGGGTCCCGGGGAGCTGTTTTTT.

The V call is TRBV7-2, the J call TRBJ2-5; TRBD2 agrees at 8 bases. The junction had 8 bases not matched to a gene; V was cut back by 1 base and J by 1 base. CDR1 and CDR2 from the germline V gene are SGHTA and FQGNSA. The length of the CDR3 is 17 residues. In DNA form, the CDR3 reads TGTGCCAGCAGCTTAGGTACGGGCGGGAGGATCCAAGAGACCCAGTACTTC. Encoded protein: CASSLGTGGRIQETQYF.

The V gene is TRBV9, the J gene TRBJ2-1; TRBD2 matches at 8 bases. Germline V lookup: CDR1 SGDLS, CDR2 YYNGEE. The junction had 19 bases not matched to a gene; V was cut back by 5 bases and J by 0 bases. The CDR3 sequence is 20 residues long. The CDR3 sequence: CASSNPGGQGSSASYNEQFF. CDR3 sequence (DNA): TGTGCCAGCAGTAATCCGGGGGGGCAGGGGTCTAGCGCCTCCTACAATGAGCAGTTCTTC.

The genes are TRBV4-3 and TRBJ1-1; a weak D match, TRBD1 (5 bases). This CDR3 is 14 amino acids long. Germline V gene sequence: CDR1 LGHNA, CDR2 YSLEER. Trimming took 5 bases from V and 3 from J, leaving 13 bases between them. The CDR3 protein is CASSSGTADTEAFF. The CDR3 DNA reads TGCGCCAGCAGCTCCGGGACGGCGGACACTGAAGCTTTCTTT.

J is TRBJ2-7 and V is TRBV19; the match to TRBD1 covers 7 bases. Per the germline V gene, CDR1 is LNHDA and CDR2 is SQIVND (reference sequence). The CDR3 is 14 amino acids. V was pared by 8 bases and J by 2 bases, with 9 bases of the junction left unmatched. CDR3 nucleotides: TGTGCCAGTTCGTCCGGGACAGCCGCCTACGAGCAGTACTTC. It specifies CASSSGTAAYEQYF. The full variable domain, with the rest looked up from reference TRBV19 and TRBJ2-7, is DGGITQSPKYLFRKEGQNVTLSCEQNLNHDAMYWYRQDPGQGLRLIYYSQIVNDFQKGDIAEGYSVSREKKESFPLTVTSAQKNPTAFYLCASSSGTAAYEQYFGPGTRLTVT.

This chain joins TRBV11-1 and TRBJ2-7; D might be TRBD1 (6 bases). Trimming took off 4 bases at V and 3 bases at J, with 10 bases between the two ends. This CDR3 is 13 amino acids long. Germline assignment: CDR1 SGHAT and CDR2 FQDESV (reference sequence). The CDR3 is CASSSGQNYEQYF. CDR3 in DNA: TGTGCCAGCAGCTCGGGACAAAACTACGAGCAGTACTTC.

The V and J genes are TRBV2 and TRBJ1-1; D not resolved. The V end was cut by 4 bases, the J end by 0 bases, with 6 bases between. Germline CDR1 reads SNHLY; CDR2 reads FYNNEI. CDR3 length equals 13 residues. As DNA, the CDR3 is TGTGCCAGCAGTGTGAACATGAACACTGAAGCTTTCTTT. Its protein is CASSVNMNTEAFF.

The chain employs TRBV5-1 and TRBJ1-6; unclear D gene. The germline V gene has CDR1 SGHRS and CDR2 YFSETQ. The CDR3 sequence is 15 residues long. The V and J ends lost 0 bases and 9 bases respectively, with 13 bases between them. As DNA, the CDR3 is TGCGCCAGCAGCTTGGCCACGGTGCCCCGTTCACCCCTCCACTTT. Amino acids: CASSLATVPRSPLHF.

The DNA for the CDR3 is TGCAGCGTTAAACCCACTCAATCGGGCACTGAAGCTTTCTTT. This encodes CSVKPTQSGTEAFF. V is TRBV29-1 and J is TRBJ1-1, with D unresolved. V was clipped by 5 bases and J by 4 bases, with 17 bases between them. This CDR3 has 14 amino acids. The V gene's germline CDR1 is SQVTM and CDR2 ANQGSEA. Full variable domain (remainder filled in from reference TRBV29-1 and TRBJ1-1): SAVISQKPSRDICQRGTSLTIQCQVDSQVTMMFWYRQQPGQSLTLIATANQGSEATYESGFVIDKFPISRPNLTFSTLTVSNMSPEDSSIYLCSVKPTQSGTEAFFGQGTRLTVV.

V gene TRBV6-5 combines with J gene TRBJ1-3; D is uncertain. The length of the CDR3 is 16 residues. The V gene's germline CDR1 is MNHEY and CDR2 SVGAGI. Trimming pared 2 bases from V and 3 bases from J, leaving 14 bases between. This CDR3 is CASSYRGMGYGNTIYF. In DNA form, the CDR3 reads TGTGCCAGCAGTTACCGAGGGATGGGGTATGGAAACACCATATATTTT.

V usage is TRBV14 and J usage is TRBJ2-7, with TRBD1 matching 7 bases. V gave up 4 bases and J gave up 2 bases; unmatched junction bases: 8. This CDR3 region has 15 residues. CDR1 is SGHDN and CDR2 is FVKESK in the germline V gene. CDR3 in amino acids: CASSRGQARTYEQYF. The DNA for the CDR3 is TGTGCCAGCAGCCGTGGACAGGCGAGAACCTACGAGCAGTACTTC.

This clone has only a few counts. The chain recombines TRBV10-1 with TRBJ1-4; D may be TRBD1 (6 bases). The V end lost 3 bases, the J end lost 5 bases, and 10 bases lay between the germline ends. Per the germline V gene, CDR1 is WNHNN and CDR2 is SYGVQD (reference sequence). This CDR3 has 14 amino acids. CDR3 nucleotide sequence: TGCGCCAGCAGTGAACCCGACAGGAATGAAAAACTGTTTTTT. Amino acid sequence: CASSEPDRNEKLFF.

The chain recombines TRBV6-1 with TRBJ1-6; TRBD1 is a possible D gene (6 bases). V lost 2 bases, J lost 9 bases, and 11 bases lay in between. Germline values: CDR1 MNHNS, CDR2 SASEGT. CDR3 size: 14 residues. The CDR3 sequence: CASSENRATSPLHF. The CDR3 nucleotides are TGTGCCAGCAGTGAAAACAGGGCGACTTCACCCCTCCACTTT.

This clone was detected only a few times. V gene TRBV5-6 combines with J gene TRBJ1-1; no reliable D call. Germline V gives CDR1 SGHDT, CDR2 YYEEEE. The CDR3 contains 13 residues. The V and J ends lost 4 bases and 1 base respectively, with 8 bases between them. CDR3 sequence reads: CASSLDQNTEAFF. The CDR3 DNA reads TGTGCCAGCAGCCTCGACCAGAACACTGAAGCTTTCTTT.

The genes are TRBV19 and TRBJ2-3; maybe TRBD2 (5 bases). Trimming stripped 3 bases from V and 0 bases from J, with 10 bases between. The CDR3 runs 15 residues. Germline CDR1 is LNHDA and CDR2 is SQIVND (reference sequence). DNA of the CDR3: TGTGCCAGTAGTATTGGACGGGGTAGCACAGATACGCAGTATTTT. This sequence encodes CASSIGRGSTDTQYF. Filled out from reference TRBV19 and TRBJ2-3, the complete variable domain reads DGGITQSPKYLFRKEGQNVTLSCEQNLNHDAMYWYRQDPGQGLRLIYYSQIVNDFQKGDIAEGYSVSREKKESFPLTVTSAQKNPTAFYLCASSIGRGSTDTQYFGPGTRLTVL.

This sequence joins TRBV4-2 and TRBJ1-4, with 9 bases lining up with TRBD1. The CDR3 totals 15 residues. Germline V gene sequence: CDR1 LGHNA, CDR2 YNFKEQ. Trimming cost V 1 base and J 8 bases; bases outside gene matches: 5. The chain's CDR3 is CASSQGRTGDEKLFF. As DNA, the CDR3 is TGTGCCAGCAGCCAAGGAAGGACAGGGGACGAAAAACTGTTTTTT.

The rearrangement links TRBV5-1 to TRBJ2-3, with TRBD2 identical over 8 bases. This CDR3 comprises 17 residues. CDR1 is SGHRS and CDR2 is YFSETQ in the germline V gene. With V trimmed by 3 bases and J by 2 bases, 11 bases remained unmatched. CDR3 sequence: CASSYALAGSDTDTQYF. In nucleotides, the CDR3 is TGCGCCAGCAGCTATGCATTAGCGGGATCAGACACAGATACGCAGTATTTT.

V gene TRBV11-2 combines with J gene TRBJ2-7, with 11 bases fitting TRBD2. Germline V lookup: CDR1 SGHAT, CDR2 FQNNGV. CDR3 length equals 14 residues. The V gene end was trimmed by 4 bases and the J gene end by 6 bases; junction bases not matched to a gene: 5. The CDR3 nucleotides read TGTGCCAGCAGCTCACTAGCGGGAGTCGCCGAGCAGTACTTC. This translates into CASSSLAGVAEQYF.

The chain links TRBV11-3 to TRBJ1-1; the D is unclear. This CDR3 comprises 12 residues. V lost 5 bases and J lost 10, with 14 bases in between. Germline loops: CDR1 SGHNT, CDR2 YENEEA. The CDR3: CASSRGGVRAFF. For the CDR3, the DNA is TGTGCCAGCAGCCGTGGCGGGGTTCGAGCTTTCTTT.

The chain couples TRBV4-2 to TRBJ2-7; TRBD2 matches at 7 bases. J lost 1 base, V lost 4 bases, and 4 bases had no gene match. Per the germline V gene, CDR1 is LGHNA and CDR2 is YNFKEQ. The CDR3 extends over 14 amino acids. The CDR3 bases are TGTGCCAGCAGCCCTCTCGGGAGGTCCTACGAGCAGTACTTC. Residues: CASSPLGRSYEQYF.

The rearrangement joins TRBV4-1 to TRBJ1-5; no reliable D call. The V gene lost 0 bases and the J gene lost 10 bases, with 10 bases spanning the gap. There are 13 residues in the CDR3. Per the germline V gene, CDR1 is MGHRA and CDR2 is YSYEKL. For the CDR3, the DNA is TGCGCCAGCAGCCAAGATCGGGCAGTTCCCCAGCATTTT. Its translation: CASSQDRAVPQHF.

The chain carries TRBV7-9 and TRBJ1-2, with 7 bases matching TRBD1. The ends lost 6 bases at V and 0 bases at J; junction bases unmatched: 4. Germline values: CDR1 SEHNR, CDR2 FQNEAQ (reference sequence). CDR3 size: 14 residues. The chain's CDR3 is CASRTGQTNYGYTF. Here the CDR3 DNA reads TGTGCCAGCAGAACGGGACAGACTAACTATGGCTACACCTTC.

The V call is TRBV20-1, the J call TRBJ1-2; D is ambiguous. V dropped 4 bases and J dropped 0 bases, with 3 bases sitting between them. The CDR3 loop spans 11 amino acids. Germline V CDR1 and CDR2: DFQATT, SNEGSKA (reference sequence). CDR3 bases: TGCAGTGCTACCGCTAACTATGGCTACACCTTC. This translates into CSATANYGYTF.

The J gene is TRBJ1-5, the V gene TRBV7-9; TRBD1 might be the D (5 bases). CDR3 length equals 19 residues. Germline CDR1 SEHNR, CDR2 FQNEAQ (reference sequence). The V end was cut by 10 bases, the J end by 1 base, with 29 bases between. Here the CDR3 reads CATARISCPIGTSNQPQHF. The CDR3 bases are TGTGCCACTGCCAGGATTAGTTGTCCCATAGGGACCAGCAATCAGCCCCAGCATTTT.